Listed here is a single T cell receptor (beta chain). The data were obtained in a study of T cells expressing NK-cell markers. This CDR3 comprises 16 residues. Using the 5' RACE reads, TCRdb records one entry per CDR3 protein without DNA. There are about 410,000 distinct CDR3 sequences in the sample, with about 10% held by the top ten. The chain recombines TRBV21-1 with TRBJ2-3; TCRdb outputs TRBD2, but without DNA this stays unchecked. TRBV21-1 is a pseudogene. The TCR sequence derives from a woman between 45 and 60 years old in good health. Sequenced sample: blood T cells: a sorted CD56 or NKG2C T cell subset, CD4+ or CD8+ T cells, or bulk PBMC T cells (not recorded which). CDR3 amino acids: CASSNGTSGRTDTQYF.